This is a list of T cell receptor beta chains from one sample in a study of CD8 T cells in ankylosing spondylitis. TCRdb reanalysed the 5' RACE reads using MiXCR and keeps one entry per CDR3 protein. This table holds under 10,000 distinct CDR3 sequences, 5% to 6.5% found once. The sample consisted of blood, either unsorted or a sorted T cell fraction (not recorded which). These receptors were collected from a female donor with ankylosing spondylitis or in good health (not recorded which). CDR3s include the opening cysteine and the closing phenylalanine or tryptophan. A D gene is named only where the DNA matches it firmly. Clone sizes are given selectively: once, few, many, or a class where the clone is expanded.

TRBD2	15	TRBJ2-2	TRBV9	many	CASSPLAGVTGELFF	TGTGCCAGCAGCCCACTAGCGGGAGTAACCGGGGAGCTGTTTTTT
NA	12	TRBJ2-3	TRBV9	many	CASSHITDTQYF	TGTGCCAGCAGCCACATCACAGATACGCAGTATTTT
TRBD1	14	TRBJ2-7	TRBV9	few	CASSAGGSSYEQYF	TGTGCCAGCAGCGCAGGGGGAAGCTCCTACGAGCAGTACTTC
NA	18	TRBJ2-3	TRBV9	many	CASSVPFDEGLGTDTQYF	TGTGCCAGCAGCGTACCTTTCGATGAGGGTTTGGGCACAGATACGCAGTATTTT
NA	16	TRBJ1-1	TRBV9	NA	CASSVVGGLLNTEAFF	TGTGCCAGCAGCGTAGTGGGTGGTCTCTTGAACACTGAAGCTTTCTTT
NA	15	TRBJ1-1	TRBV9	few	CASSPRIRMNTEAFF	TGTGCCAGCAGCCCGAGGATAAGAATGAACACTGAAGCTTTCTTT
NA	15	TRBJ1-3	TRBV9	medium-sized	CASSARGADGNTIYF	TGTGCCAGCAGCGCCCGCGGGGCGGACGGAAACACCATATATTTT
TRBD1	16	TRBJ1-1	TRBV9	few	CASSLRTGGAETEAFF	TGTGCCAGCAGCCTTAGGACAGGGGGCGCGGAGACTGAAGCTTTCTTT
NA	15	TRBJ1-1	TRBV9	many	CASSAQTGLGTEAFF	TGTGCCAGCAGCGCCCAGACAGGATTGGGCACTGAAGCTTTCTTT
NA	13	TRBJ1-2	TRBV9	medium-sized	CASSAGTNYGYTF	TGTGCCAGCAGCGCAGGGACTAACTATGGCTACACCTTC
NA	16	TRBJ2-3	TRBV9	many	CASSARDGSSTDTQYF	TGTGCCAGCAGCGCCAGAGACGGGAGCAGCACAGATACGCAGTATTTT
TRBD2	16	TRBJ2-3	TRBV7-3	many	CASLKKWGLGEDTQYF	TGTGCCAGTCTCAAAAAGTGGGGACTAGGTGAAGATACGCAGTATTTT
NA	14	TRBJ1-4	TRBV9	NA	CASSPRSTNEKLFF	TGTGCCAGCAGCCCCAGGTCAACTAATGAAAAACTGTTTTTT
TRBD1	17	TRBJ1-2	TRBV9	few	CASSYRPGQGINYGYTF	TGTGCCAGCAGCTACAGACCGGGACAGGGCATTAACTATGGCTACACCTTC